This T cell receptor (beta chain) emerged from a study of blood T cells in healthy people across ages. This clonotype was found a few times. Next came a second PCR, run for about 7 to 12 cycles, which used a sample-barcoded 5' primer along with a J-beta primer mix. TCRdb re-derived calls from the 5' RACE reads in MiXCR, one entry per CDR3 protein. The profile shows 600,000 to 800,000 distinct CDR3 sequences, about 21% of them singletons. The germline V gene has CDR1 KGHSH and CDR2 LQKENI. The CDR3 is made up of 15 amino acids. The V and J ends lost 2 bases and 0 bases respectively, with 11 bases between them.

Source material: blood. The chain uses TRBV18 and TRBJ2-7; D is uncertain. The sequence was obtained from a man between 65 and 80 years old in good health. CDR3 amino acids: CASSPYRGNSYEQYF. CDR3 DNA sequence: TGTGCCAGCTCACCATATAGAGGAAACTCCTACGAGCAGTACTTC.